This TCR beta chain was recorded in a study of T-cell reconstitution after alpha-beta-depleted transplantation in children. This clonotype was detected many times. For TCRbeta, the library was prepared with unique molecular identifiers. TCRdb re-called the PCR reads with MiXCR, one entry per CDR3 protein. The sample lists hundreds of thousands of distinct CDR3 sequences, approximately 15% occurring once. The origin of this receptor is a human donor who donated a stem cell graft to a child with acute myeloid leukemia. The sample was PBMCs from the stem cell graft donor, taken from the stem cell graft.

CDR3 sequence reads: CASSAGTISYSNQPQHF. CDR3 bases: TGTGCCAGCAGCGCCGGGACAATAAGTTATAGCAATCAGCCCCAGCATTTT. The rearrangement links TRBV5-5 to TRBJ1-5, with a tentative D call TRBD1 (6 bases). V lost 4 bases and J lost 0, with 17 bases in between. The CDR3 extends over 17 amino acids. Germline lookup yields CDR1 SGHKS and CDR2 YYEKEE (reference sequence).